This T cell receptor (beta chain) originates from a study of blood T cell repertoires in COVID-19. Methods used by the authors: Amplifying reference gene primers gave estimates of nucleated cell counts. Repertoires were generated with immunoSEQ multiplex PCR, while TCRdb's copy carries only in-frame clones and drops some. Clonal size and the V and J genes are those of that table, whereas D and trimming came from the DNA. The table includes 150,000 to 200,000 clones, roughly 87% detected once. Sequenced sample: peripheral blood. The receptor was derived from a man aged 55 to 70 with active or convalescent COVID-19.

The CDR3 here is CASSPRTGHAYNSPLHF. The CDR3 nucleotides read TGTGCCAGCAGTCCCCGGACAGGGCATGCCTATAATTCACCCCTCCACTTT. J is TRBJ1-6 and V is TRBV6-6, with 8 nucleotides matching TRBD1. This CDR3 has 17 residues. The germline V gene encodes CDR1 MNHNY and CDR2 SVGAGI (reference sequence). V lost 5 bases, J lost 2 bases, and 8 bases stayed unmatched.